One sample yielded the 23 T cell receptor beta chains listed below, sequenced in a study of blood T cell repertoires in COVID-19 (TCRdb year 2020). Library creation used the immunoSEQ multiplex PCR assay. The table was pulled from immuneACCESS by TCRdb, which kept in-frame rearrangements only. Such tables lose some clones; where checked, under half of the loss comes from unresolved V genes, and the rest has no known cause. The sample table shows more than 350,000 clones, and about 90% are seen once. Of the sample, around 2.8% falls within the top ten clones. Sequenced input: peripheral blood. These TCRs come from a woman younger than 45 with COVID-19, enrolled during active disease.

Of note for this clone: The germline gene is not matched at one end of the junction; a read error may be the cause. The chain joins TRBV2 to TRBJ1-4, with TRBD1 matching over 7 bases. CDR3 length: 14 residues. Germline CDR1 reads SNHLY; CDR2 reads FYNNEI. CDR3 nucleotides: TGTGCCAGCAGTTCCGACAGGGCTAAGGAAAAACTGTTTTTT. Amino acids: CASSSDRAKEKLFF.

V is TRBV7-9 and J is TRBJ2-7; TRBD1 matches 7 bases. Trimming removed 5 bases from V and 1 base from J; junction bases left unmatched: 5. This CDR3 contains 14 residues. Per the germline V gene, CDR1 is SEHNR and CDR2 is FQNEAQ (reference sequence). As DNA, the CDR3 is TGTGCCAGCAGCCGGGCGACAGGGTCCTACGAGCAGTACTTC. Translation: CASSRATGSYEQYF.

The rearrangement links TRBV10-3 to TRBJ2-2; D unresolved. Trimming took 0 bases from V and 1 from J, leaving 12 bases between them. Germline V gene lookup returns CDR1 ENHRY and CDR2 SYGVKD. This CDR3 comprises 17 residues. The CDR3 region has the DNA TGTGCCATCAGTGAGTCGGCGGCGTTTATGAACACCGGGGAGCTGTTTTTT. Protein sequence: CAISESAAFMNTGELFF.

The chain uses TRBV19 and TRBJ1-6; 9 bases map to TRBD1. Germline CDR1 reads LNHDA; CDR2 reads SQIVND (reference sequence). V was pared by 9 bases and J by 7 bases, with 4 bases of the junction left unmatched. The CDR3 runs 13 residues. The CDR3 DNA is TGTGCCAGCCGGGACAGGGCCAATTCACCCCTCCACTTT. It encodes CASRDRANSPLHF.

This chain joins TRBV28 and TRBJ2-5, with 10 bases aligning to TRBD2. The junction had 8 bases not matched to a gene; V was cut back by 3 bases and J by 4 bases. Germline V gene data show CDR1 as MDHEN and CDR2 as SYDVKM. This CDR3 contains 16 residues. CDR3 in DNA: TGTGCCAGCAGTTTGGCTAGCGGGGGCCGAATAGAGACCCAGTACTTC. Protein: CASSLASGGRIETQYF.

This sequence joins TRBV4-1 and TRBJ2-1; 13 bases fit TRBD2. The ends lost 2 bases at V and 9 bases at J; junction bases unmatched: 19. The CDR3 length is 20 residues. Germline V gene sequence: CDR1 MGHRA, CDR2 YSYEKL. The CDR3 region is CASSQSRLAGGPSPFVEQFF. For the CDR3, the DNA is TGCGCCAGCAGCCAATCCCGACTAGCGGGGGGCCCCTCACCCTTCGTTGAGCAGTTCTTC.

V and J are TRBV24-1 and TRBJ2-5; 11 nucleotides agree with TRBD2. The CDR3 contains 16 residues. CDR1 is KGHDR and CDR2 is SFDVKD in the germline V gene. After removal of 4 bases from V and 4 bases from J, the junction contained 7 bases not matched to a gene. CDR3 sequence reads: CATSDMTSGEGETQYF. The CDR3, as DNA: TGTGCCACCAGTGACATGACTAGCGGGGAGGGAGAGACCCAGTACTTC.

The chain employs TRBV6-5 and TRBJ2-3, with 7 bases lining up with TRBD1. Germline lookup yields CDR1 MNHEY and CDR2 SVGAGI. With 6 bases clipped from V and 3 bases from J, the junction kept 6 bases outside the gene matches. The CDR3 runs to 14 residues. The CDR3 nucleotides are TGTGCCAGCAGGGAGAACAGGGGAACAGATACGCAGTATTTT. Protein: CASRENRGTDTQYF.

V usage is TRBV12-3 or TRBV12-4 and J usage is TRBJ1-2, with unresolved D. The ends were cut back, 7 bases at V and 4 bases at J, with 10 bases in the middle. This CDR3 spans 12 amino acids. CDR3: CASKRVSYGYTF. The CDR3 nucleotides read TGTGCCAGCAAGAGGGTCTCCTATGGCTACACCTTC.

The chain's CDR3 is CASSLSRITRGYF. CDR3 sequence (DNA): TGTGCCAGCAGTTTATCGAGAATTACAAGAGGGTACTTC. V gene TRBV28 combines with J gene TRBJ2-7; no definite D call. The CDR3 loop spans 13 amino acids. Germline assignment: CDR1 MDHEN and CDR2 SYDVKM. V lost 1 base to trimming and J lost 12 bases, with 16 bases between them.

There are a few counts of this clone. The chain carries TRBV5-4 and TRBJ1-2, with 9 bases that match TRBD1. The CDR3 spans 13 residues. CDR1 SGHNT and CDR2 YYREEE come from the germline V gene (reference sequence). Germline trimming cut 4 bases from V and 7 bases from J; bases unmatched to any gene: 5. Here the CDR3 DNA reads TGTGCCAGCAGCCCGGGACAGGGTGGTGGCTACACCTTC. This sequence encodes CASSPGQGGGYTF. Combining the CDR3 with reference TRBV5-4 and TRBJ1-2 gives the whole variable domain ETGVTQSPTHLIKTRGQQVTLRCSSQSGHNTVSWYQQALGQGPQFIFQYYREEENGRGNFPPRFSGLQFPNYSSELNVNALELDDSALYLCASSPGQGGGYTFGSGTRLTVV.

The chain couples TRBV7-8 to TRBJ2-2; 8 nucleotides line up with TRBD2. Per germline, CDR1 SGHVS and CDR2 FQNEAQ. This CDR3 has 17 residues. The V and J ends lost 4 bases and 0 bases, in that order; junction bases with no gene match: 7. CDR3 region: CASSSPGGGTNTGELFF. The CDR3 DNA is TGTGCCAGCAGCTCCCCGGGCGGGGGGACGAACACCGGGGAGCTGTTTTTT. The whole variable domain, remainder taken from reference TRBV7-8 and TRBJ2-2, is GAGVSQSPRYKVAKRGQDVALRCDPISGHVSLFWYQQALGQGPEFLTYFQNEAQLDKSGLPSDRFFAERPEGSVSTLKIQRTQQEDSAVYLCASSSPGGGTNTGELFFGEGSRLTVL.

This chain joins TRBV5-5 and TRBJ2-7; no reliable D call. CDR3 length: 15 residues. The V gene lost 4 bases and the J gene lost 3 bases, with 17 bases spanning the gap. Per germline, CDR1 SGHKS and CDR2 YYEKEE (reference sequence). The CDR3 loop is CASSLLFPGFYEQYF. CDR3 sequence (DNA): TGTGCCAGCAGCCTACTCTTCCCAGGATTCTACGAGCAGTACTTC.

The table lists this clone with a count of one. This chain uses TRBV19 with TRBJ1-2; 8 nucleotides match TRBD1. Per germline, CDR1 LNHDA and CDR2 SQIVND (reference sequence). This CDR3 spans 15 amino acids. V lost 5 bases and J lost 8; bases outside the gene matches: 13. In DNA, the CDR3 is TGTGCCAGTAGTCCTCGGACAGGGCGAGCAGGAGGCTACACCTTC. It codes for CASSPRTGRAGGYTF.

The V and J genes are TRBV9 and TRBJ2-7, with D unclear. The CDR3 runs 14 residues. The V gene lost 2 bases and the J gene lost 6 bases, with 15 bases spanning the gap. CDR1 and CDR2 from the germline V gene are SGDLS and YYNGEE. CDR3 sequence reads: CASSVNSLVSEQYF. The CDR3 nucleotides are TGTGCCAGCAGCGTTAACTCCCTGGTCTCCGAGCAGTACTTC.

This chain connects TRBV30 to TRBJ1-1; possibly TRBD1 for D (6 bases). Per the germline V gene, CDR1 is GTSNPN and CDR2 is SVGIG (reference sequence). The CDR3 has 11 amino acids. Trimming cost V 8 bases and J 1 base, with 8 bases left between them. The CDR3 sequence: CAGDKNTEAFF. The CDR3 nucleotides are TGTGCCGGGGACAAGAACACTGAAGCTTTCTTT.

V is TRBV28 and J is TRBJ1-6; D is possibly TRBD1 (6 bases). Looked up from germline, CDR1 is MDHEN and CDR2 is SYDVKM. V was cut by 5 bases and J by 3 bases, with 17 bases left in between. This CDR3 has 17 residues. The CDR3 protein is CASSLARGRNYNSPLHF. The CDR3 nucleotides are TGTGCCAGCAGTCTAGCCAGGGGACGGAACTATAATTCACCCCTCCACTTT.

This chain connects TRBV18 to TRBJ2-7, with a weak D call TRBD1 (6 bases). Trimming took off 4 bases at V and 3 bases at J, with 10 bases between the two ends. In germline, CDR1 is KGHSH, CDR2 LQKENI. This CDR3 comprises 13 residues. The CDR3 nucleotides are TGTGCCAGCTCACACAACAGGGACTACGAGCAGTACGTC. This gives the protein CASSHNRDYEQYV.

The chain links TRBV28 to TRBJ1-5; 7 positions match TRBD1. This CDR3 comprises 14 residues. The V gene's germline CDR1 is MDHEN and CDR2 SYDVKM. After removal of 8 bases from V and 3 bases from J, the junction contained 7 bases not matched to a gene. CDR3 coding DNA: TGTGCCAGCGGGCGACAGGGATACAATCAGCCCCAGCATTTT. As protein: CASGRQGYNQPQHF.

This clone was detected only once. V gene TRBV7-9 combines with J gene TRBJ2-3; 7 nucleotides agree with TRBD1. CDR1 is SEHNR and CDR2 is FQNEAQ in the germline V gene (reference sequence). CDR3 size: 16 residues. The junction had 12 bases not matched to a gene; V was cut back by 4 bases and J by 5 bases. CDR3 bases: TGTGCCAGCAGCTCAACCAGAGGGGACAGACAAGATACGCAGTATTTT. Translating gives CASSSTRGDRQDTQYF.

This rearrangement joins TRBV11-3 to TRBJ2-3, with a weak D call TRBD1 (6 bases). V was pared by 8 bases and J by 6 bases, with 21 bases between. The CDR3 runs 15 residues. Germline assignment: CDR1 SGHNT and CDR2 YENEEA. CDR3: CASSTRDTRGDTQYF. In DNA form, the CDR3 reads TGTGCCAGCTCTACTCGGGACACCCGAGGTGATACGCAGTATTTT.

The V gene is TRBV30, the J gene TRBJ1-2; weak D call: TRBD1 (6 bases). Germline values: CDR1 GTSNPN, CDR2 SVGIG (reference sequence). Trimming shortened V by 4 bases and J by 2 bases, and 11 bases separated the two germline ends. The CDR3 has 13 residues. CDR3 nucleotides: TGTGCCTGGACGGGGGGGCGCAACTATGGCTACACCTTC. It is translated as CAWTGGRNYGYTF. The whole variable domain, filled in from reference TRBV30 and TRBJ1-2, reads SQTIHQWPATLVQPVGSPLSLECTVEGTSNPNLYWYRQAAGRGLQLLFYSVGIGQISSEVPQNLSASRPQDRQFILSSKKLLLSDSGFYLCAWTGGRNYGYTFGSGTRLTVV.

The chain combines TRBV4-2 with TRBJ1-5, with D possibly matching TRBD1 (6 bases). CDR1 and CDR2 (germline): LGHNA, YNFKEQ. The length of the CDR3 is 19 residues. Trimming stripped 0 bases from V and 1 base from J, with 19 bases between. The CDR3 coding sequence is TGTGCCAGCAGCCAAGATGCCTACAGGGAGAGTCGGAGCAATCAGCCCCAGCATTTT. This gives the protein CASSQDAYRESRSNQPQHF.